These T cell receptor beta chains were read from a single sample in a study of T-cell reconstitution after alpha-beta-depleted transplantation in children. Each CDR3 protein is one row after TCRdb ran MiXCR on the PCR reads. This sample has some 640,000 distinct CDR3 sequences, with 15% to 20% found just once. The sample in question was PBMCs from the stem cell graft donor, obtained from the stem cell graft. The receptors were sampled from a human donor who donated a stem cell graft to a child with acute myeloid leukemia. Both conserved end residues are part of each CDR3. Each record gives: J gene, V gene, D gene, clone size, CDR3 protein, CDR3 DNA. A D gene is named only where the DNA matches it firmly. The size of a clone is reported for some rows only, either as once, few or many, or as a class for expanded clones.

j_call: TRBJ1-4; v_call: TRBV20-1; d_call: -; clone_size: many; cdr3_aa: CSARDKGRRWNEKLFF; cdr3_nt: TGCAGTGCTAGAGATAAGGGGAGACGGTGGAATGAAAAACTGTTTTTT
j_call: TRBJ1-4; v_call: TRBV20-1; d_call: TRBD1; clone_size: many; cdr3_aa: CSARDPQGVTNEKLFF; cdr3_nt: TGCAGTGCTAGAGATCCACAGGGGGTTACTAATGAAAAACTGTTTTTT
j_call: TRBJ2-3; v_call: TRBV7-9; d_call: -; clone_size: -; cdr3_aa: CASSLAVAGSTDTQYF; cdr3_nt: TGTGCTAGCAGCTTAGCGGTGGCGGGGAGCACAGATACGCAGTATTTT
j_call: TRBJ1-2; v_call: TRBV29-1; d_call: -; clone_size: many; cdr3_aa: CSVEGESYGYTF; cdr3_nt: TGCAGCGTTGAAGGTGAAAGCTATGGCTACACCTTC
j_call: TRBJ2-1; v_call: TRBV29-1; d_call: -; clone_size: many; cdr3_aa: CSVNGGGYNEQFF; cdr3_nt: TGCAGCGTTAACGGGGGAGGCTACAATGAGCAGTTCTTC
j_call: TRBJ2-2; v_call: TRBV4-1; d_call: -; clone_size: few; cdr3_aa: CASSQARDTGELFF; cdr3_nt: TGCGCCAGCAGCCAAGCAAGGGATACCGGGGAGCTGTTTTTT
j_call: TRBJ2-1; v_call: TRBV27; d_call: -; clone_size: few; cdr3_aa: CASSLGTGRNSYNEQFF; cdr3_nt: TGTGCCAGCAGTTTGGGGACCGGACGGAATTCCTACAATGAGCAGTTCTTC
j_call: TRBJ1-5; v_call: TRBV6-2/TRBV6-3; d_call: TRBD1; clone_size: few; cdr3_aa: CASLPGQGQPQHF; cdr3_nt: TGTGCCAGCCTGCCGGGACAGGGACAGCCCCAGCATTTT
j_call: TRBJ2-5; v_call: TRBV29-1; d_call: -; clone_size: few; cdr3_aa: CSPEWGETQYF; cdr3_nt: TGCAGCCCCGAGTGGGGGGAGACCCAGTACTTC
j_call: TRBJ1-2; v_call: TRBV27; d_call: TRBD1; clone_size: few; cdr3_aa: CASSFQGARGDYGYTF; cdr3_nt: TGTGCCAGCAGCTTCCAGGGGGCTAGAGGGGACTATGGCTACACCTTC
j_call: TRBJ2-5; v_call: TRBV12-3/TRBV12-4; d_call: -; clone_size: many; cdr3_aa: CASSPGAGNQETQYF; cdr3_nt: TGTGCCAGCAGTCCAGGCGCGGGAAACCAAGAGACCCAGTACTTC
j_call: TRBJ2-1; v_call: TRBV29-1; d_call: -; clone_size: -; cdr3_aa: CSVDRTGLYNEQFF; cdr3_nt: TGCAGCGTAGACAGAACAGGGTTGTACAATGAGCAGTTCTTC
j_call: TRBJ2-2; v_call: TRBV13; d_call: -; clone_size: many; cdr3_aa: CASSFEPTGELFF; cdr3_nt: TGTGCCAGCAGCTTCGAACCAACCGGGGAGCTGTTTTTT
j_call: TRBJ2-5; v_call: TRBV20-1; d_call: -; clone_size: many; cdr3_aa: CSAKPRETQYF; cdr3_nt: TGCAGTGCTAAACCAAGAGAGACCCAGTACTTC
j_call: TRBJ2-7; v_call: TRBV11-2; d_call: -; clone_size: -; cdr3_aa: CASSSGTAGSEQYF; cdr3_nt: TGTGCCAGCAGCTCCGGGACCGCCGGTAGCGAGCAGTACTTC
j_call: TRBJ2-1; v_call: TRBV20-1; d_call: -; clone_size: many; cdr3_aa: CSAHREDNEQFF; cdr3_nt: TGCAGTGCGCATAGGGAGGACAATGAGCAGTTCTTC
j_call: TRBJ2-1; v_call: TRBV6-6; d_call: TRBD1; clone_size: -; cdr3_aa: CASSSKQGNEQFF; cdr3_nt: TGTGCCAGCAGTTCCAAACAGGGGAATGAGCAGTTCTTC
j_call: TRBJ2-5; v_call: TRBV6-1; d_call: -; clone_size: -; cdr3_aa: CAMSWTIQKTQYF; cdr3_nt: TGTGCCATGTCCTGGACAATCCAAAAGACCCAGTACTTC
j_call: TRBJ1-1; v_call: TRBV9; d_call: -; clone_size: many; cdr3_aa: CASSVGGGPNTEAFF; cdr3_nt: TGTGCCAGCAGCGTAGGAGGAGGGCCTAACACTGAAGCTTTCTTT
j_call: TRBJ1-5; v_call: TRBV12-3/TRBV12-4; d_call: -; clone_size: few; cdr3_aa: CASSYRPGGQPQHF; cdr3_nt: TGTGCCAGCAGTTACAGACCGGGGGGTCAGCCCCAGCATTTT
j_call: TRBJ1-3; v_call: TRBV10-3; d_call: -; clone_size: many; cdr3_aa: CAISEFPGGASSGNTIYF; cdr3_nt: TGTGCCATCAGTGAGTTCCCGGGAGGGGCAAGCTCTGGAAACACCATATATTTT
j_call: TRBJ1-5; v_call: TRBV10-3; d_call: -; clone_size: -; cdr3_aa: CALSGEKGFNQPQHF; cdr3_nt: TGTGCCCTCAGTGGGGAAAAGGGCTTCAATCAGCCCCAGCATTTT
j_call: TRBJ2-5; v_call: TRBV29-1; d_call: TRBD1; clone_size: -; cdr3_aa: CSAGGQGAKETQYF; cdr3_nt: TGCAGCGCCGGGGGACAGGGGGCTAAAGAGACCCAGTACTTC
j_call: TRBJ2-7; v_call: TRBV27; d_call: -; clone_size: -; cdr3_aa: CASSVGAPSSYEQYF; cdr3_nt: TGTGCCAGCAGTGTCGGTGCCCCCAGCTCCTACGAGCAGTACTTC
j_call: TRBJ1-1; v_call: TRBV10-3; d_call: -; clone_size: few; cdr3_aa: CAISESGQGNPLNTEAFF; cdr3_nt: TGTGCCATCAGTGAGTCCGGCCAGGGAAATCCACTTAACACTGAAGCTTTCTTT
j_call: TRBJ1-2; v_call: TRBV5-1; d_call: TRBD1; clone_size: -; cdr3_aa: CASSTPGQASNYGYTF; cdr3_nt: TGCGCCAGCAGCACCCCGGGACAGGCATCTAACTATGGCTACACCTTC
j_call: TRBJ1-1; v_call: TRBV18; d_call: -; clone_size: -; cdr3_aa: CASSPIGGGTEAFF; cdr3_nt: TGTGCCAGCTCACCGATCGGGGGAGGCACTGAAGCTTTCTTT
j_call: TRBJ2-4; v_call: TRBV27; d_call: -; clone_size: many; cdr3_aa: CASSFENIQYF; cdr3_nt: TGTGCCAGCAGTTTCGAGAACATTCAGTACTTC
j_call: TRBJ1-5; v_call: TRBV12-3/TRBV12-4; d_call: TRBD1; clone_size: -; cdr3_aa: CASNPGQGGNQPQHF; cdr3_nt: TGTGCCAGCAACCCCGGACAGGGGGGGAATCAGCCCCAGCATTTT
j_call: TRBJ2-5; v_call: TRBV27; d_call: TRBD2; clone_size: few; cdr3_aa: CASTTGGPSQETQYF; cdr3_nt: TGTGCCAGCACCACGGGGGGGCCGAGTCAAGAGACCCAGTACTTC
j_call: TRBJ2-2; v_call: TRBV5-1; d_call: TRBD2; clone_size: -; cdr3_aa: CASSLVAGLYTGELFF; cdr3_nt: TGCGCCAGCAGCTTGGTAGCGGGATTGTACACCGGGGAGCTGTTTTTT
j_call: TRBJ2-1; v_call: TRBV6-5; d_call: -; clone_size: many; cdr3_aa: CASSYTQTYNEQFF; cdr3_nt: TGTGCCAGCAGTTACACCCAGACCTACAATGAGCAGTTCTTC
j_call: TRBJ1-2; v_call: TRBV7-2; d_call: TRBD1; clone_size: many; cdr3_aa: CASSLDQGAGGYTF; cdr3_nt: TGTGCCAGCAGCTTAGACCAGGGGGCAGGTGGCTACACCTTC
j_call: TRBJ1-2; v_call: TRBV7-9; d_call: -; clone_size: -; cdr3_aa: CASSEGRVYGYTF; cdr3_nt: TGTGCCAGCAGCGAAGGCAGGGTCTATGGCTACACCTTC
j_call: TRBJ1-3; v_call: TRBV25-1; d_call: -; clone_size: -; cdr3_aa: CASSDTGIRNTIYF; cdr3_nt: TGTGCCAGCAGTGATACAGGGATAAGGAACACCATATATTTT
j_call: TRBJ1-4; v_call: TRBV20-1; d_call: -; clone_size: many; cdr3_aa: CSARDRKTGNEKLFF; cdr3_nt: TGCAGTGCTAGAGATCGGAAAACAGGGAATGAAAAACTGTTTTTT
j_call: TRBJ1-4; v_call: TRBV20-1; d_call: TRBD1; clone_size: few; cdr3_aa: CSARGTGLRNEKLFF; cdr3_nt: TGCAGTGCTAGGGGGACAGGTCTCCGGAATGAAAAACTGTTTTTT
j_call: TRBJ2-5; v_call: TRBV5-1; d_call: TRBD1; clone_size: few; cdr3_aa: CASSLRDSQETQYF; cdr3_nt: TGCGCCAGCAGCTTGCGGGACAGCCAAGAGACCCAGTACTTC
j_call: TRBJ1-2; v_call: TRBV12-3/TRBV12-4; d_call: TRBD1; clone_size: -; cdr3_aa: CASSHPADRPNYGYTF; cdr3_nt: TGTGCCAGCAGCCACCCCGCGGACAGGCCTAACTATGGCTACACCTTC
j_call: TRBJ2-6; v_call: TRBV12-3/TRBV12-4; d_call: TRBD2; clone_size: -; cdr3_aa: CAGRGTGANVLTF; cdr3_nt: TGTGCCGGGAGGGGTACTGGGGCCAACGTCCTGACTTTC
j_call: TRBJ2-5; v_call: TRBV7-9; d_call: TRBD2; clone_size: few; cdr3_aa: CASSLFLLAEQETQYF; cdr3_nt: TGTGCCAGCAGCTTATTTCTACTAGCGGAACAAGAGACCCAGTACTTC
j_call: TRBJ2-3; v_call: TRBV29-1; d_call: -; clone_size: many; cdr3_aa: CSVEGSPYTDTQYF; cdr3_nt: TGCAGCGTTGAAGGATCCCCCTACACAGATACGCAGTATTTT
j_call: TRBJ2-3; v_call: TRBV7-7; d_call: TRBD2; clone_size: many; cdr3_aa: CASSLGLDRGDTQYF; cdr3_nt: TGTGCCAGCAGCCTTGGACTAGACCGGGGCGATACGCAGTATTTT
j_call: TRBJ1-6; v_call: TRBV7-2; d_call: -; clone_size: few; cdr3_aa: CASSFSLDSPLHF; cdr3_nt: TGTGCCAGCAGCTTTTCCCTGGATTCCCCCCTCCACTTT
j_call: TRBJ1-1; v_call: TRBV6-1; d_call: -; clone_size: many; cdr3_aa: CASSEEAGLNTEAFF; cdr3_nt: TGTGCCAGCAGTGAAGAGGCAGGTTTGAACACTGAAGCTTTCTTT
j_call: TRBJ2-3; v_call: TRBV24-1; d_call: TRBD1; clone_size: -; cdr3_aa: CATSDLGQGALSTDTQYF; cdr3_nt: TGTGCCACCAGTGATTTGGGACAGGGGGCCTTAAGCACAGATACGCAGTATTTT
j_call: TRBJ2-1; v_call: TRBV20-1; d_call: -; clone_size: many; cdr3_aa: CSASFSLEQFF; cdr3_nt: TGCAGTGCTAGTTTCTCCTTAGAGCAGTTCTTC
j_call: TRBJ2-1; v_call: TRBV7-2; d_call: -; clone_size: many; cdr3_aa: CASSSQKFF; cdr3_nt: TGTGCCAGCAGCTCCCAAAAGTTCTTC
j_call: TRBJ1-3; v_call: TRBV10-2; d_call: -; clone_size: -; cdr3_aa: CASKPIGDGNTIYF; cdr3_nt: TGCGCCAGCAAACCGATAGGGGATGGAAACACCATATATTTT
j_call: TRBJ2-4; v_call: TRBV10-2; d_call: TRBD1; clone_size: few; cdr3_aa: CASRGTGGKNIQYF; cdr3_nt: TGCGCCAGCAGAGGTACAGGGGGCAAAAACATTCAGTACTTC
j_call: TRBJ2-3; v_call: TRBV24-1; d_call: -; clone_size: -; cdr3_aa: CATSDLHSTSTDTQYF; cdr3_nt: TGTGCCACCAGTGATTTACACAGCACTAGCACAGATACGCAGTATTTT
j_call: TRBJ1-1; v_call: TRBV12-3/TRBV12-4; d_call: -; clone_size: many; cdr3_aa: CASSLTPNPVNTEAFF; cdr3_nt: TGTGCCAGCAGTTTAACACCAAATCCGGTGAACACTGAAGCTTTCTTT
j_call: TRBJ1-4; v_call: TRBV6-1; d_call: -; clone_size: -; cdr3_aa: CASSKSDGSNEKLFF; cdr3_nt: TGTGCCAGCAGCAAATCGGACGGTTCTAATGAAAAACTGTTTTTT